Sequencing of this T cell receptor beta chain was carried out in a study of cytomegalovirus exposure and HLA in healthy donors. Study-level background: Out of approximately 170 million T cells, an earlier analysis found some 120 million unique TCR beta sequences in total.

The PCR made use of 60 Vbeta and 13 Jbeta primers. The protocol was immunoSEQ multiplex PCR, while the TCRdb copy is restricted to in-frame clones and leaves out a portion. Among approximately 150,000 clones listed, approximately 70% were seen once. The source is a young woman in good health and CMV-seropositive. Specimen: PBMCs.

The CDR3 region is CASSLGTGGDRNQPQHF. The CDR3 bases are TGTGCCAGCAGCTTGGGGACAGGGGGGGACCGCAATCAGCCCCAGCATTTT. The chain employs TRBV5-6 and TRBJ1-5, with 10 bases aligning to TRBD1. The CDR3 has 17 amino acids. V trimming: 0 bases; J trimming: 2 bases; junction bases outside the gene matches: 5. Germline CDR1 SGHDT, CDR2 YYEEEE.